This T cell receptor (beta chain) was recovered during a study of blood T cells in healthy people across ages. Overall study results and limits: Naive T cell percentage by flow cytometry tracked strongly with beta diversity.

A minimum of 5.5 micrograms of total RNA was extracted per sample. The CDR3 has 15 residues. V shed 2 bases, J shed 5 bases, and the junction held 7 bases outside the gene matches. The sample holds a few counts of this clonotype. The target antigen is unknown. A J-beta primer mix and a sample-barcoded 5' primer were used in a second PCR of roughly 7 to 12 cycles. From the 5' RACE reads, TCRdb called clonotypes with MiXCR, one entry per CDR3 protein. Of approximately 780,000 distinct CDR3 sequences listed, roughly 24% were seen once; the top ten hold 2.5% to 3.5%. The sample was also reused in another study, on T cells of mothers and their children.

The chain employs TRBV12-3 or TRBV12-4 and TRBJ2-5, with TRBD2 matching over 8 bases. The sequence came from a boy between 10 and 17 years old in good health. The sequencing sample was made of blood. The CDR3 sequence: CASSLITGGAETQYF. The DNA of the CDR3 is TGTGCCAGCAGTTTAATCACCGGGGGGGCGGAGACCCAGTACTTC.